The 25 T cell receptor beta chains listed next were all sequenced from one sample in a study of blood T cell repertoires in COVID-19. Sequenced by immunoSEQ multiplex PCR; TCRdb stores in-frame clones only, minus some. The profile shows about 230,000 clones, roughly 80% of them singletons. The sample comprised peripheral blood. These receptors all stem from an elderly woman with acute or convalescent COVID-19.

Only one count was recorded for this clone. V and J are TRBV5-1 and TRBJ2-3, with TRBD2 matching 10 bases. CDR1 SGHRS and CDR2 YFSETQ come from the germline V gene. This CDR3 contains 18 residues. With 2 bases clipped from V and 0 bases from J, the junction kept 9 bases outside the gene matches. This CDR3 reads CASSFSPAGGTSTDTQYF. The DNA for the CDR3 is TGCGCCAGCAGCTTCTCCCCAGCGGGGGGGACTAGCACAGATACGCAGTATTTT.

The rearrangement uses TRBV6-5 and TRBJ1-5; D remains unclear. V dropped 9 bases and J dropped 2 bases, with 14 bases sitting between them. The CDR3 has 14 amino acids. CDR1 is MNHEY, CDR2 SVGAGI, per germline. Here the CDR3 reads CASREVLGNQPQHF. The CDR3 DNA reads as TGTGCCAGTCGGGAGGTCTTGGGCAATCAGCCCCAGCATTTT.

The J gene is TRBJ2-5, the V gene TRBV7-9, with D perhaps TRBD2 (6 bases). Germline V gene data show CDR1 as SEHNR and CDR2 as FQNEAQ (reference sequence). V was pared by 3 bases and J by 1 base, with 12 bases between. CDR3 length equals 15 residues. The CDR3 coding sequence is TGTGCCAGCAGCTTGCAGGGACTTGGCCAAGAGACCCAGTACTTC. Translation gives CASSLQGLGQETQYF.

In this sample, this clone turned up once. V gene TRBV5-6 combines with J gene TRBJ2-2; the D is unclear. Trimming left V 0 bases short and J 1 base short, with 7 bases between. Looked up from germline, CDR1 is SGHDT and CDR2 is YYEEEE. The CDR3 has 15 residues. CDR3 protein: CASSLAPGNTGELFF. CDR3 nucleotide sequence: TGTGCCAGCAGCTTGGCCCCGGGGAACACCGGGGAGCTGTTTTTT. The full variable domain, rest sourced from reference TRBV5-6 and TRBJ2-2, is DAGVTQSPTHLIKTRGQQVTLRCSPKSGHDTVSWYQQALGQGPQFIFQYYEEEERQRGNFPDRFSGHQFPNYSSELNVNALLLGDSALYLCASSLAPGNTGELFFGEGSRLTVL.

The chain uses TRBV2 and TRBJ2-5, with 7 nucleotides matching TRBD1. The V and J ends lost 10 bases and 5 bases, in that order; junction bases with no gene match: 10. CDR3 size: 13 residues. Germline lookup yields CDR1 SNHLY and CDR2 FYNNEI. The CDR3 DNA is TGTGCCAACGCAGGGGGACCAGACGAGACCCAGTACTTC. Amino acid sequence: CANAGGPDETQYF. Full variable domain (missing parts from reference TRBV2 and TRBJ2-5): EPEVTQTPSHQVTQMGQEVILRCVPISNHLYFYWYRQILGQKVEFLVSFYNNEISEKSEIFDDQFSVERPDGSNFTLKIRSTKLEDSAMYFCANAGGPDETQYFGPGTRLLVL.

This chain links TRBV19 with TRBJ1-4, with TRBD1 identical over 9 bases. The CDR3 is 15 residues long. The ends lost 4 bases at V and 10 bases at J; junction bases unmatched: 10. Germline values: CDR1 LNHDA, CDR2 SQIVND (reference sequence). DNA of the CDR3: TGTGCCAGTAGTACCACCCCGGGACAGGGTGGAAAACTGTTTTTT. It yields the protein CASSTTPGQGGKLFF. Based on the CDR3 plus reference TRBV19 and TRBJ1-4, the full variable domain is DGGITQSPKYLFRKEGQNVTLSCEQNLNHDAMYWYRQDPGQGLRLIYYSQIVNDFQKGDIAEGYSVSREKKESFPLTVTSAQKNPTAFYLCASSTTPGQGGKLFFGSGTQLSVL.

This clone occurred a few times. This chain joins TRBV3-1 (or the pseudogene TRBV3-2) and TRBJ1-2; weak D call: TRBD1 (6 bases). V lost 4 bases and J 7 bases, leaving 19 bases between the germline ends. Germline values: CDR1 LGHDT, CDR2 YNNKEL (reference sequence). The CDR3 extends over 15 amino acids. In DNA form, the CDR3 reads TGTGCCAGCAGCCCCCGCGGAGGGGGAGGGTCTGGCTACACCTTC. This sequence encodes CASSPRGGGGSGYTF.

CDR3: CASSLGLAGVTGELFF. In nucleotides, the CDR3 is TGTGCCAGCAGCCTGGGACTAGCGGGAGTAACCGGGGAGCTGTTTTTT. This rearrangement joins TRBV7-3 to TRBJ2-2; 14 bases are shared with TRBD2. Trimming took 5 bases from V and 5 from J; bases not matched to a gene: 4. This CDR3 spans 16 amino acids. Per the germline V gene, CDR1 is SGHTA and CDR2 is FQGTGA.

This chain links TRBV11-2 with TRBJ1-6; no clear D. The V end lost 6 bases, the J end lost 9 bases, and 18 bases lay between the germline ends. CDR3 length equals 15 residues. CDR1 SGHAT and CDR2 FQNNGV come from the germline V gene. The DNA for the CDR3 is TGTGCCAGCAGTTCAGAGAGGGTAGCAGGTTCACCCCTCCACTTT. Translated: CASSSERVAGSPLHF.

The gene calls are TRBV2 and TRBJ1-3, with TRBD1 as a possible D gene (6 bases). Looked up from germline, CDR1 is SNHLY and CDR2 is FYNNEI. The V gene lost 3 bases and the J gene lost 2 bases, with 20 bases spanning the gap. The CDR3 spans 18 residues. CDR3 sequence: CASSDIGWAGDTGNTIYF. The CDR3 nucleotides are TGTGCCAGCAGTGACATCGGTTGGGCAGGGGATACTGGAAACACCATATATTTT. The entire variable domain, with the rest obtained from reference TRBV2 and TRBJ1-3, is as follows: EPEVTQTPSHQVTQMGQEVILRCVPISNHLYFYWYRQILGQKVEFLVSFYNNEISEKSEIFDDQFSVERPDGSNFTLKIRSTKLEDSAMYFCASSDIGWAGDTGNTIYFGEGSWLTVV.

This clone was counted only a few times. The chain has TRBV3-1 (or the pseudogene TRBV3-2) and TRBJ1-5; possible D gene TRBD1, 6 bases. Trimming removed 1 base at V and 4 bases at J, with 14 bases between. This CDR3 is built from 16 residues. The V gene's germline CDR1 is LGHDT and CDR2 YNNKEL (reference sequence). CDR3 sequence: CASSQGATGTNQPQHF. The CDR3 bases are TGTGCCAGCAGCCAAGGTGCGACAGGTACGAATCAGCCCCAGCATTTT.

The rearrangement uses TRBV5-1 and TRBJ1-1, with 7 bases aligning to TRBD1. J was trimmed by 4 bases and V by 0 bases; bases with no gene match: 3. This CDR3 spans 14 amino acids. From germline, CDR1 is SGHRS and CDR2 YFSETQ. CDR3 residues: CASSLEGASTEAFF. CDR3 nucleotides: TGCGCCAGCAGCTTGGAGGGGGCAAGCACTGAAGCTTTCTTT.

The gene calls are TRBV9 and TRBJ2-1; 10 bases are shared with TRBD2. Trimming took 0 bases from V and 4 from J; bases not matched to a gene: 16. The CDR3 covers 20 residues. In germline, CDR1 is SGDLS, CDR2 YYNGEE. The CDR3 DNA reads as TGTGCCAGCAGCGTAGAGGTCAGGGGGGCTAGCGGGAGAGGTTACAATGAGCAGTTCTTC. Translation gives CASSVEVRGASGRGYNEQFF.

The chain is built from TRBV2 and TRBJ1-2; no clear D. The CDR3 has 12 amino acids. Germline V CDR1 and CDR2: SNHLY, FYNNEI. V lost 6 bases and J 7 bases, leaving 12 bases between the germline ends. The CDR3 DNA reads as TGTGCCAGCAGGGAGGGTGCTGTTGGCTACACCTTC. This gives the protein CASREGAVGYTF. Full variable domain (rest looked up from reference TRBV2 and TRBJ1-2): EPEVTQTPSHQVTQMGQEVILRCVPISNHLYFYWYRQILGQKVEFLVSFYNNEISEKSEIFDDQFSVERPDGSNFTLKIRSTKLEDSAMYFCASREGAVGYTFGSGTRLTVV.

The chain links TRBV7-8 to TRBJ2-1; 11 nucleotides align to TRBD2. This CDR3 contains 16 residues. The trim removed 4 bases at V and 4 bases at J, leaving 6 bases unmatched. The germline V gene encodes CDR1 SGHVS and CDR2 FQNEAQ. The CDR3 spells CASSSTSGANYNEQFF. The DNA for the CDR3 is TGTGCCAGCAGCTCGACTAGCGGGGCAAATTACAATGAGCAGTTCTTC.

The rearrangement uses TRBV9 and TRBJ2-3, with no clear D. The CDR3 length is 14 residues. The germline V and J ends were trimmed by 4 bases and 2 bases, with 11 bases remaining between them. CDR1 and CDR2 from the germline V gene are SGDLS and YYNGEE. The CDR3 sequence is CASSRAQSTDTQYF. CDR3 coding DNA: TGTGCCAGCAGCAGAGCGCAGTCCACAGATACGCAGTATTTT.

The rearrangement links TRBV3-1 (or the pseudogene TRBV3-2) to TRBJ1-5; D remains ambiguous. This CDR3 region has 16 residues. Germline lookup yields CDR1 LGHDT and CDR2 YNNKEL (reference sequence). V was pared by 1 base and J by 2 bases, with 12 bases between. The CDR3 region is CASSQGLNGGNQPQHF. The CDR3 DNA reads as TGTGCCAGCAGCCAAGGTCTTAACGGAGGCAATCAGCCCCAGCATTTT.

The DNA of the CDR3 is TGTGCCAGCAGTCTGCGAGGGGGTTATTCACCCCTCCACTTT. This codes for CASSLRGGYSPLHF. V is TRBV25-1 and J is TRBJ1-6; a possible D gene is TRBD1 (6 bases). The CDR3 runs 14 residues. Trimming pared 5 bases from V and 8 bases from J, leaving 13 bases between. Per the germline V gene, CDR1 is MGHDK and CDR2 is SYGVNS.

This clone came up once. J is TRBJ2-5 and V is TRBV4-1, with 7 nucleotides matching TRBD1. This CDR3 spans 16 amino acids. Germline assignment: CDR1 MGHRA and CDR2 YSYEKL. Trimming removed 4 bases from V and 3 bases from J; junction bases left unmatched: 11. CDR3 in amino acids: CASSRRGLQGEETQYF. In DNA form, the CDR3 reads TGCGCCAGCAGCCGCCGTGGTTTGCAGGGGGAAGAGACCCAGTACTTC.

This chain connects TRBV5-4 to TRBJ2-5; 9 bases map to TRBD2. V gave up 3 bases and J gave up 1 base; unmatched junction bases: 7. The CDR3 consists of 16 residues. From germline, CDR1 is SGHNT and CDR2 YYREEE (reference sequence). This chain's CDR3 is CASSSSGGGAQETQYF. The DNA of the CDR3 is TGTGCCAGCAGCTCCTCTGGCGGGGGGGCCCAAGAGACCCAGTACTTC.

The chain has TRBV6-4 and TRBJ1-2, with 11 bases matching TRBD1. CDR1 is MRHNA and CDR2 is SNTAGT in the germline V gene. The CDR3 runs to 13 residues. V dropped 4 bases and J dropped 9; count of bases not matched to a gene: 4. The CDR3 sequence is CASSGGQGERYTF. The CDR3, as DNA: TGTGCCAGCAGTGGGGGACAGGGGGAACGCTACACCTTC.

The CDR3 is CASSLTGGFYGYTF. The CDR3 coding sequence is TGTGCCAGCAGTTTAACAGGGGGCTTCTATGGCTACACCTTC. This chain joins TRBV28 and TRBJ1-2, with 9 nucleotides matching TRBD1. Germline V gene data show CDR1 as MDHEN and CDR2 as SYDVKM. This CDR3 comprises 14 residues. V lost 2 bases, J lost 4 bases, and 2 bases stayed unmatched.

The J gene is TRBJ1-6, the V gene TRBV2; 10 nucleotides align to TRBD1. The J segment lost 6 bases and the V segment lost 2 bases, leaving 1 base of the junction unmatched. In germline, CDR1 is SNHLY, CDR2 FYNNEI. This CDR3 is 15 amino acids long. The CDR3: CASSERDRGNSPLHF. The CDR3 nucleotides are TGTGCCAGCAGTGAACGGGACAGGGGTAATTCACCCCTCCACTTT.

This clone came up once. The chain uses TRBV3-1 (or the pseudogene TRBV3-2) and TRBJ2-7; tentatively, D is TRBD1 (6 bases). The CDR3 runs to 18 residues. In germline, CDR1 is LGHDT, CDR2 YNNKEL (reference sequence). V was pared by 0 bases and J by 7 bases, with 25 bases between. This chain's CDR3 is CASSQDRPLTGDMHEQYF. As DNA, the CDR3 is TGTGCCAGCAGCCAAGATCGGCCATTGACTGGGGACATGCATGAGCAGTACTTC.

The rearrangement uses TRBV6-5 and TRBJ2-7; 11 nucleotides line up with TRBD1. There are 16 residues in the CDR3. Looked up from germline, CDR1 is MNHEY and CDR2 is SVGAGI. J gave up 5 bases and V 4 bases, and 10 bases lay outside the gene matches. CDR3: CASSFHRTGGLDEQYF. CDR3 DNA sequence: TGTGCCAGCAGTTTTCATCGGACAGGGGGCTTGGACGAGCAGTACTTC.